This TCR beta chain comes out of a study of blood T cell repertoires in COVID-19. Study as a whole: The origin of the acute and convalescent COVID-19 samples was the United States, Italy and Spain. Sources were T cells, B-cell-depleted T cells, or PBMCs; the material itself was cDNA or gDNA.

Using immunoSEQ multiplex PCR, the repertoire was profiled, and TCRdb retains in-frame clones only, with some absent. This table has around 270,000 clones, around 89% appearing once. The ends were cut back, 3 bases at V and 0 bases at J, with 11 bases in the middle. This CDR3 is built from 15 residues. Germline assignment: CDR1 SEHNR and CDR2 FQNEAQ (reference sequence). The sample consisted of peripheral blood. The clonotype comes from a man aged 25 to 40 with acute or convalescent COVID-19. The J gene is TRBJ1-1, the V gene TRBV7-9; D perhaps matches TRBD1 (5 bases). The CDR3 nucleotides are TGTGCCAGCAGCTTTGAACAGGCCATGAACACTGAAGCTTTCTTT. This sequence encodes CASSFEQAMNTEAFF.